The 2 T cell receptor beta chains in this list originate from one sample, sequenced in a study of T cells in Graves' hyperthyroidism and ophthalmopathy. RNA transcripts yielded amplified TCR beta CDR3 regions. Researchers ran a first-round RT-PCR on the TCR CDR3 using the HTBI primer set. A single record per CDR3 protein comes from TCRdb applying MiXCR to the multiplex PCR reads. The data contain under 300,000 distinct CDR3 sequences, 13% of them singletons. Sequenced: blood. These receptors all stem from a woman in her thirties with Graves' hyperthyroidism that later progressed to Graves' ophthalmopathy.

This clonotype came up many times. V usage is TRBV2 and J usage is TRBJ1-6; tentative D call: TRBD1 (6 bases). The CDR3 contains 14 residues. Per germline, CDR1 SNHLY and CDR2 FYNNEI. V was trimmed by 4 bases and J by 4 bases, leaving 8 bases between them. The CDR3 region has the DNA TGTGCCAGCAGTGGACAGGAGTATAATTCACCCCTCCACTTT. This codes for CASSGQEYNSPLHF.

This clonotype was recorded many times. The chain combines TRBV7-2 with TRBJ2-3, with 12 bases fitting TRBD2. CDR3 length: 15 residues. CDR1 is SGHTA, CDR2 FQGNSA, per germline. V trimming: 5 bases; J trimming: 5 bases; junction bases outside the gene matches: 5. The CDR3 region is CASSPPGLAGDTQYF. The DNA for the CDR3 is TGTGCCAGCAGCCCTCCGGGACTAGCGGGAGATACGCAGTATTTT.